This T cell receptor beta chain was sequenced in a study of Tregs in tolerant kidney transplant recipients. Sequencing used immunoSEQ multiplex PCR; TCRdb keeps in-frame clones, though not all of them. This table holds under 100,000 clones, roughly 92% found once. A word on this clone: Its cognate antigen is unknown.

The CDR3 consists of 17 residues. Germline V gives CDR1 MGHRA, CDR2 YSYEKL. Between the trimmed V and J ends, which lost 0 bases and 5 bases, there was a span of 17 bases. Unstimulated regulatory T cells (CD4+CD25+CD127-), CD4+CD25- non-regulatory cells, CD4 and CD8 cells were FACS-sorted from thawed PBMCs. Study-level findings and limits: The small number of patients limits these findings pending further validation.

The sequenced sample consisted of CD8+ T cells from blood. The clonotype was recovered from a human donor in good health. This sequence joins TRBV4-1 and TRBJ2-1, with D tentatively TRBD2 (7 bases). CDR3 residues: CASSQDFGGLEHNEQFF. CDR3 DNA sequence: TGCGCCAGCAGCCAAGATTTCGGGGGGCTGGAGCACAATGAGCAGTTCTTC.